The T cell receptor beta chain described here comes from a study of blood T cell repertoires in COVID-19. At the level of the study: T cells, B-cell-depleted T cells, or PBMCs provided the cDNA or gDNA that served as material.

The data were produced by immunoSEQ multiplex PCR, yet TCRdb's version contains in-frame clones alone and is incomplete. The sample includes more than 150,000 clones, 89% of them seen just once. V was clipped by 2 bases and J by 0 bases, with 19 bases between them. Germline CDR1 reads MNHEY; CDR2 reads SMNVEV (reference sequence). The CDR3 consists of 19 residues. The chain combines TRBV27 with TRBJ1-4, with D hard to call. The sequencing sample was made of peripheral blood. This clonotype was sampled from a man aged 35 to 55 with acute or convalescent COVID-19. CDR3: CASSLGSMGRIATNEKLFF. The CDR3 nucleotides are TGTGCCAGCAGTTTAGGGAGTATGGGCCGCATTGCAACTAATGAAAAACTGTTTTTT.